This TCR beta chain was sequenced in a study of blood T cell repertoires in COVID-19. Looking at the study overall: Donors in the United States, Italy and Spain gave samples during acute or convalescent COVID-19.

Germline lookup yields CDR1 GTSNPN and CDR2 SVGIG (reference sequence). V lost 5 bases and J 7 bases, leaving 12 bases between the germline ends. The CDR3 has 13 residues. Per the authors' pipeline: Scientists estimated how many nucleated cells there were by amplifying reference gene primers. Data came from immunoSEQ multiplex PCR; TCRdb stores just in-frame clones and leaves some out. Clone size and the V and J calls come from that table; the DNA yielded D and trimming. Of about 210,000 clones listed, approximately 86% are singletons. Individuals drawn from 20 to 30 US areas were roughly 18 to 89 years old. Participants' reported clinical history set cohort assignment.

The TCR sequence derives from a woman aged 25 to 45 who had been exposed to COVID-19. The sequenced sample consisted of PBMCs or T cells enriched from blood (not recorded which). The V call is TRBV30, the J call TRBJ1-6, with unresolved D. The CDR3 loop is CAWLRSRNSPLHF. CDR3 nucleotide sequence: TGTGCCTGGCTGCGGAGCCGAAATTCACCCCTCCACTTT.